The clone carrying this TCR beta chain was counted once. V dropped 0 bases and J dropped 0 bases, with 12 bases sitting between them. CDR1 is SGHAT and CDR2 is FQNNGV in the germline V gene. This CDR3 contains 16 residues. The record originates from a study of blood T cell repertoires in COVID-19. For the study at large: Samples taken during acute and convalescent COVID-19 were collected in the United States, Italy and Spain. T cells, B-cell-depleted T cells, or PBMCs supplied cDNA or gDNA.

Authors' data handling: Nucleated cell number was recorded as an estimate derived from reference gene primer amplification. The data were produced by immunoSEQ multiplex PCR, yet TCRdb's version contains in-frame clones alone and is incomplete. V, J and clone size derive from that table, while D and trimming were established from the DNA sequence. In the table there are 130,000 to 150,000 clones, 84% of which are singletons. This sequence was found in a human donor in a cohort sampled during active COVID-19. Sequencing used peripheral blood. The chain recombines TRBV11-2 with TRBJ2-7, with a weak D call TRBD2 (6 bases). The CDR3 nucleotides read TGTGCCAGCAGCTTAGATCATGGGGGGTTCTCCTACGAGCAGTACTTC. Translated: CASSLDHGGFSYEQYF.